The present T cell receptor (beta chain) was sequenced within a study of Graves' ophthalmopathy and Graves' hyperthyroidism. Pregnant or lactating patients and those with other autoimmune diseases or uncontrolled infections were excluded. As the starting material, more than 7.5 ml of fresh peripheral blood yielded the PBMCs. The authors amplified TCR beta CDR3 regions from RNA transcripts. The first-round RT-PCR employed HTBI primers together with the Qiagen OneStep RT-PCR kit. A multiplex PCR was then performed as the second round. MiXCR was run by TCRdb on the multiplex PCR reads, yielding one entry per CDR3 protein. The sample has around 51,000 distinct CDR3 sequences, roughly 52% seen once. The J segment lost 3 bases and the V segment lost 4 bases, leaving 9 bases of the junction unmatched. CDR1 and CDR2 from the germline V gene are LNHDA and SQIVND (reference sequence). This CDR3 spans 17 amino acids.

Study-level results: The majority of expanded thyroid clonotypes above 0.001 frequency also occurred in blood.

This clonotype was observed at least ten times. Its cognate antigen is unknown. The J gene is TRBJ1-5, the V gene TRBV19, with TRBD1 identical over 10 bases. Sequenced sample: peripheral blood. The sequence derives from an adult man with Graves' ophthalmopathy. In DNA, the CDR3 is TGTGCCAGTAGTACCCGACAGGGGGCGGTAGTCAATCAGCCCCAGCATTTT. Translating gives CASSTRQGAVVNQPQHF.